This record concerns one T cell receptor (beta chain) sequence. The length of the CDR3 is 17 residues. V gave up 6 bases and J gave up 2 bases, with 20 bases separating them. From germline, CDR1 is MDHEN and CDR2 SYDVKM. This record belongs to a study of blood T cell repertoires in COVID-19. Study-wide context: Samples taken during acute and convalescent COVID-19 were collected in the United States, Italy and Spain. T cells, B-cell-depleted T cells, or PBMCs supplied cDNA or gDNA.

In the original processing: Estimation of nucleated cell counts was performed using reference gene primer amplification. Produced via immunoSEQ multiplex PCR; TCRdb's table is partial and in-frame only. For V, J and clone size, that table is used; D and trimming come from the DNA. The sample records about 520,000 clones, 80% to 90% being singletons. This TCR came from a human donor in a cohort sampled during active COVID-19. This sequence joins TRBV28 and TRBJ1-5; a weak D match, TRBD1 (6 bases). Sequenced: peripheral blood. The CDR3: CASRKTKTGTGNQPQHF. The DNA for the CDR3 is TGTGCCAGCAGGAAGACCAAAACAGGGACGGGCAATCAGCCCCAGCATTTT.